This T cell receptor (beta chain) originates from a study of OX40 agonist ivuxolimab in advanced cancers. The wider study: Patients received the agonistic anti-OX40 (CD134) antibody ivuxolimab.

With V trimmed by 2 bases and J by 2 bases, 8 bases remained unmatched. The length of the CDR3 is 17 residues. CDR1 is MGHRA, CDR2 YSYEKL, per germline. TCRdb keeps only in-frame clones here, not all; method: immunoSEQ multiplex PCR. The table has about 58,000 clones, 70% to 90% seen once. By proportion, this clone is medium-sized. The TCR originated in an adult with an advanced solid tumor such as melanoma, head and neck, liver or kidney cancer. The rearrangement joins TRBV4-1 to TRBJ1-5; 8 bases map to TRBD1. The sequenced sample was CD4+ or CD8+ T cells sorted from blood, obtained in a trial of the OX40 agonist ivuxolimab. CDR3 protein: CASSQPTGGIGNQPQHF. The CDR3 DNA reads TGCGCCAGCAGCCAACCCACAGGGGGAATCGGCAATCAGCCCCAGCATTTT.